A single T cell receptor beta chain is shown here with its context. Trimming removed 4 bases from V and 5 bases from J, with 21 bases in between. CDR1 and CDR2 from the germline V gene are SGHKS and YYEKEE (reference sequence). CDR3 size: 16 residues. This entry is derived from a study of blood T cell repertoires in COVID-19. The method was immunoSEQ multiplex PCR; TCRdb's version includes in-frame clones alone and lacks a portion of them. The table shows roughly 98,000 clones, with 85% to 95% occurring only once. The chain links TRBV5-5 to TRBJ1-2, with a possible D match to TRBD1 (6 bases). This clonotype was sampled from a woman aged 60-75 years with active COVID-19. The sequencing sample was made of peripheral blood. The CDR3 coding sequence is TGTGCCAGCAGCACTTCGACAGGAACCTGGGGGTATGGCTACACCTTC. Amino acids: CASSTSTGTWGYGYTF.